This TCR beta chain was documented in a study of neurological immune-mediated disorders. Study results and caveats: TCR-beta repertoires seemed private in all groups, with no expanded CDR3 amino acid sequences shared.

The cDNA was synthesized by means of template-switch 5'RACE, which was carried out with 10-nucleotide random UMIs. In every sequencing run, more than 160 million TCR-beta sequences were generated from 15-18 subjects. TCRdb reprocessed the 5' RACE reads with MiXCR, giving one entry per CDR3 protein. The data show around 20,000 distinct CDR3 sequences, 8% to 13% seen once. Germline V CDR1 and CDR2: SNHLY, FYNNEI. This CDR3 comprises 14 residues. This clonotype has a count of ten or more. Its target is unknown. A junction boundary mismatches the germline segment, possibly from a read error. This clonotype originated in a woman in her fifties or sixties with HTLV-1-associated myelopathy (HAM/TSP). The chain couples TRBV2 to TRBJ2-2; TRBD2 is a possible D gene (5 bases). Material for sequencing was PBMCs. The CDR3 DNA reads as TGTGCGAGCAGGCGGGTAGTATACACCGGGGAGCTGTTTTTT. Amino acid sequence: CASRRVVYTGELFF.